The 19 T cell receptor beta chains in this list originate from one sample, sequenced in a study of blood T cell repertoires in COVID-19. TCRdb's copy holds only in-frame clones and misses some; the assay was immunoSEQ multiplex PCR. The table has about 180,000 clones, about 81% seen once. Sample: peripheral blood. These TCRs come from an elderly woman with COVID-19, enrolled during active disease.

A few counts support this clone. CDR3 DNA sequence: TGTGCCAGCAGCTTGCCCCAGGGGGGTACTTCACCCCTCCACTTT. It yields the protein CASSLPQGGTSPLHF. This chain joins TRBV7-2 and TRBJ1-6; 7 bases agree with TRBD1. The CDR3 extends over 15 amino acids. Germline V gene data show CDR1 as SGHTA and CDR2 as FQGNSA. Trimming removed 3 bases from V and 9 bases from J; junction bases left unmatched: 8.

The chain has TRBV5-1 and TRBJ2-7; TRBD2 matches 10 bases. Germline V gives CDR1 SGHRS, CDR2 YFSETQ. Losses at the gene ends were 4 bases for V and 3 bases for J; bases not matched to a gene: 10. CDR3 length equals 16 residues. The CDR3 DNA reads as TGCGCCAGCAGCGTTGACCCAGCGGGGGGGCACTACGAGCAGTACTTC. Translating gives CASSVDPAGGHYEQYF. Full variable domain (outside the CDR3, taken from reference TRBV5-1 and TRBJ2-7): KAGVTQTPRYLIKTRGQQVTLSCSPISGHRSVSWYQQTPGQGLQFLFEYFSETQRNKGNFPGRFSGRQFSNSRSEMNVSTLELGDSALYLCASSVDPAGGHYEQYFGPGTRLTVT.

There are a few counts of this clone. The rearrangement uses TRBV5-1 and TRBJ1-6, with TRBD1 matching 10 bases. The V and J ends lost 0 bases and 9 bases, in that order; junction bases with no gene match: 3. The CDR3 consists of 15 residues. Looked up from germline, CDR1 is SGHRS and CDR2 is YFSETQ. The CDR3 sequence is CASSLGQGASSPLHF. The CDR3 nucleotides are TGCGCCAGCAGCTTGGGACAGGGGGCATCTTCACCCCTCCACTTT.

CDR3 protein: CASRPDRRNTEAFF. CDR3 nucleotides: TGTGCCAGCAGGCCGGACAGGAGGAACACTGAAGCTTTCTTT. The chain has TRBV5-4 and TRBJ1-1, with TRBD1 matching 7 bases. V was clipped by 5 bases and J by 1 base; unmatched bases: 5. The CDR3 has 14 amino acids. Per the germline V gene, CDR1 is SGHNT and CDR2 is YYREEE (reference sequence). Combining the CDR3 with reference TRBV5-4 and TRBJ1-1 gives the whole variable domain ETGVTQSPTHLIKTRGQQVTLRCSSQSGHNTVSWYQQALGQGPQFIFQYYREEENGRGNFPPRFSGLQFPNYSSELNVNALELDDSALYLCASRPDRRNTEAFFGQGTRLTVV.

V and J are TRBV3-1 (or the pseudogene TRBV3-2) and TRBJ2-3; TRBD2 is a possible D gene (6 bases). Germline lookup yields CDR1 LGHDT and CDR2 YNNKEL (reference sequence). Trimming took off 3 bases at V and 6 bases at J, with 13 bases between the two ends. The CDR3 is made up of 14 amino acids. The CDR3 DNA is TGTGCCAGCAGCCAGACCAGTGGGGGGGATACGCAGTATTTT. As protein: CASSQTSGGDTQYF.

The chain combines TRBV6-6 with TRBJ1-2; 10 bases are a match to TRBD1. The ends lost 0 bases at V and 6 bases at J; junction bases unmatched: 7. The CDR3 length is 16 residues. Germline CDR1 reads MNHNY; CDR2 reads SVGAGI (reference sequence). The CDR3 DNA is TGTGCCAGCAGTTACTCAGACAGGGGGCCGGTGGATGGCTACACCTTC. It codes for CASSYSDRGPVDGYTF.

The chain combines TRBV2 with TRBJ1-2; perhaps TRBD1 as D (6 bases). The ends were cut back, 6 bases at V and 0 bases at J, with 11 bases in the middle. Germline V gene sequence: CDR1 SNHLY, CDR2 FYNNEI. The CDR3 is made up of 14 amino acids. The CDR3 nucleotides read TGTGCCAGCAGCGGACAGACCGCTAACTATGGCTACACCTTC. It codes for CASSGQTANYGYTF.

This clone showed up just once. This sequence joins TRBV27 and TRBJ2-1; no reliable D call. Germline V CDR1 and CDR2: MNHEY, SMNVEV (reference sequence). V shed 6 bases and J shed 8 bases, with 17 bases lying between them. The CDR3 extends over 14 amino acids. This CDR3 is CASSWQARLHEQFF. CDR3 sequence (DNA): TGTGCCAGCAGCTGGCAAGCCAGGCTTCATGAGCAGTTCTTC.

The chain links TRBV2 to TRBJ1-5, with a tentative D call TRBD1 (5 bases). The CDR3 is 14 amino acids. Germline-derived CDR1 and CDR2 are SNHLY and FYNNEI. Trimming removed 6 bases from V and 2 bases from J, with 11 bases in between. In nucleotides, the CDR3 is TGTGCCAGCAGAAACAGCAGGGGCAATCAGCCCCAGCATTTT. Translating gives CASRNSRGNQPQHF.

The chain uses TRBV27 and TRBJ1-5; D ambiguous. Germline-derived CDR1 and CDR2 are MNHEY and SMNVEV (reference sequence). This CDR3 comprises 12 residues. V was cut by 4 bases and J by 4 bases, with 5 bases left in between. The CDR3 nucleotides are TGTGCCAGCAGTTCCCCTAATCAGCCCCAGCATTTT. This sequence encodes CASSSPNQPQHF.

The rearrangement uses TRBV5-1 and TRBJ2-1; 8 bases fit TRBD2. Looked up from germline, CDR1 is SGHRS and CDR2 is YFSETQ. V was pared by 4 bases and J by 5 bases, with 5 bases of the junction left unmatched. There are 14 residues in the CDR3. CDR3 residues: CASSAGLVDNEQFF. CDR3 DNA: TGCGCCAGCAGCGCGGGACTAGTCGACAATGAGCAGTTCTTC.

The CDR3 is CASSELSGLSYEQYF. CDR3 coding DNA: TGTGCCAGCAGTGAGCTTTCGGGACTCTCCTACGAGCAGTACTTC. V is TRBV6-1 and J is TRBJ2-7; perhaps TRBD2 as D (6 bases). This CDR3 has 15 residues. CDR1 and CDR2 from the germline V gene are MNHNS and SASEGT. Trimming shortened V by 3 bases and J by 0 bases, and 12 bases separated the two germline ends.

The chain has TRBV6-5 and TRBJ1-1; a possible D gene is TRBD1 (5 bases). The germline V gene encodes CDR1 MNHEY and CDR2 SVGAGI. This CDR3 contains 14 residues. V lost 6 bases and J 3 bases, leaving 14 bases between the germline ends. This chain's CDR3 is CASRTANFYTEAFF. Here the CDR3 DNA reads TGTGCCAGCAGGACAGCCAATTTCTACACTGAAGCTTTCTTT.

Notes on this clone: A read error may account for a junction end that differs from germline. The V gene is TRBV7-2, the J gene TRBJ2-2, with 8 bases fitting TRBD2. Germline loops: CDR1 SGHTA, CDR2 FQGNSA. The length of the CDR3 is 15 residues. CDR3 in amino acids: CASSVAGPNTGELFF. DNA of the CDR3: TGTGCCAGCAGCGTAGCGGGGCCGAACACCGGGGAGCTGTTTTTT.

With regard to this clone: The germline gene is not matched at one end of the junction; a read error may be the cause. The J gene is TRBJ2-1, the V gene TRBV7-7; D not certain. This CDR3 region has 15 residues. Germline assignment: CDR1 SSHAT and CDR2 FNYEAQ (reference sequence). CDR3 sequence reads: CASSLWSSPYNEQFF. CDR3 bases: TGTGCTAGCAGCTTATGGAGTTCCCCGTACAATGAGCAGTTCTTC.

This chain connects TRBV19 to TRBJ2-5; 8 bases align to TRBD2. After removal of 3 bases from V and 10 bases from J, the junction contained 10 bases not matched to a gene. Per germline, CDR1 LNHDA and CDR2 SQIVND (reference sequence). This CDR3 region has 14 residues. Here the CDR3 DNA reads TGTGCCAGTAGTATGGGCGGGAGCCGGGGGGGCCAGTACTTC. Protein product: CASSMGGSRGGQYF.

The gene calls are TRBV28 and TRBJ2-5, with 11 bases matching TRBD1. Germline CDR1 reads MDHEN; CDR2 reads SYDVKM. This CDR3 has 18 residues. V was pared by 4 bases and J by 7 bases, with 17 bases of the junction left unmatched. The CDR3 DNA follows: TGTGCCAGCAGTTCGAAGGACAGGGGGCAGTTGCTATGGGGGACCCAGTACTTC. This gives the protein CASSSKDRGQLLWGTQYF.

The rearrangement joins TRBV7-3 to TRBJ2-6, with 8 positions matching TRBD1. CDR3 size: 18 residues. Unmatched junction bases numbered 7, after V lost 3 bases and J lost 0 bases. Germline V gene sequence: CDR1 SGHTA, CDR2 FQGTGA. The CDR3 is CASSLGQGALSGANVLTF. The CDR3 bases are TGTGCCAGCAGCTTGGGGCAGGGGGCCCTCTCTGGGGCCAACGTCCTGACTTTC.

The rearrangement joins TRBV7-9 to TRBJ1-2; 7 bases map to TRBD1. With 1 base clipped from V and 3 bases from J, the junction kept 11 bases outside the gene matches. Germline V lookup: CDR1 SEHNR, CDR2 FQNEAQ (reference sequence). This CDR3 is built from 17 residues. CDR3 in amino acids: CASSLGASTGLDYGYTF. CDR3 DNA: TGTGCCAGCAGCTTAGGGGCATCGACAGGGTTGGACTATGGCTACACCTTC.